This T cell receptor beta chain was documented in a study of blood T cell repertoires in COVID-19. This clone is judged medium-sized. The CDR3 loop spans 13 amino acids. Trimming took 3 bases from V and 8 from J, leaving 12 bases between them. Sequenced by immunoSEQ multiplex PCR; TCRdb stores in-frame clones only, minus some. The sample has 35,000 to 40,000 clones; around 82% are singletons. The sequenced sample consisted of peripheral blood. The TCR comes from a man aged 70 or older with acute or convalescent COVID-19. The V and J genes are TRBV12-3 or TRBV12-4 and TRBJ2-3; D is perhaps TRBD1 (6 bases). CDR3 nucleotides: TGTGCCAGCAGTTTGAACAGGGACACTACGCAGTATTTT. Its protein is CASSLNRDTTQYF.